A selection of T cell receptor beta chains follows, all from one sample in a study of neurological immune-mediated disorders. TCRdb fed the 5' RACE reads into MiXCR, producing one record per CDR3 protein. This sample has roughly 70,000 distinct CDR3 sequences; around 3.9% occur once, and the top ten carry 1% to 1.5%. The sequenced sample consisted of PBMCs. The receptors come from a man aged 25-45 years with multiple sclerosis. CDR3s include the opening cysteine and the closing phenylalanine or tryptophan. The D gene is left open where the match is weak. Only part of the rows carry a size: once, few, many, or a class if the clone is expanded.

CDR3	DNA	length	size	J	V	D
CASSLIATETQYF	TGTGCCAGCAGCTTGATAGCTACGGAGACCCAGTACTTC	13	many	TRBJ2-5	TRBV11-2	NA
CASSLRRPANYGYTF	TGTGCCAGCAGCTTGCGACGGCCTGCTAACTATGGCTACACCTTC	15	many	TRBJ1-2	TRBV7-2	NA
CASSRWTGLTEAFF	TGTGCCAGCAGTAGATGGACAGGCTTGACTGAAGCTTTCTTT	14	many	TRBJ1-1	TRBV6-5	TRBD1
CASSLDGRSGYGYTF	TGTGCCAGCAGCTTAGATGGCAGGTCCGGCTATGGCTACACCTTC	15	many	TRBJ1-2	TRBV7-2	NA
CASSARTGGNYGYTF	TGTGCCAGCAGCGCCCGGACAGGGGGAAACTATGGCTACACCTTC	15	many	TRBJ1-2	TRBV9	TRBD1
CASSKQGYADQPQNF	TGCGCCAGCAGTAAACAGGGATATGCGGATCAGCCCCAGAATTTT	15	NA	TRBJ1-5	TRBV10-2	NA
CASSFGTREGQPQHF	TGTGCCAGCAGCTTTGGGACCAGGGAGGGACAGCCCCAGCATTTT	15	many	TRBJ1-5	TRBV7-2	NA
CASSQAGGPNEQFF	TGCGCCAGCAGCCAAGCGGGGGGCCCCAATGAGCAGTTCTTC	14	NA	TRBJ2-1	TRBV4-1	NA
CASRQKVEAFF	TGTGCCAGCAGGCAGAAGGTGGAAGCTTTCTTT	11	NA	TRBJ1-1	TRBV12-3/TRBV12-4	NA
CASRAPSGELFF	TGTGCCAGCAGGGCGCCATCCGGGGAGCTGTTTTTT	12	many	TRBJ2-2	TRBV25-1	NA
CASSQDFGFTSGEKLFF	TGCGCCAGCAGCCAAGATTTCGGCTTTACTTCGGGAGAAAAACTGTTTTTT	17	many	TRBJ1-4	TRBV4-3	NA
CASRGQGNYGYTF	TGCGCCAGCAGGGGACAGGGGAACTATGGCTACACCTTC	13	many	TRBJ1-2	TRBV5-1	TRBD1
CASSAEAGIQYF	TGTGCCAGCAGTGCGGAGGCGGGCATTCAGTACTTC	12	many	TRBJ2-4	TRBV25-1	NA
CASSQGTLAKEKLFF	TGTGCCAGCAGCCAAGGGACATTGGCGAAAGAAAAACTGTTTTTT	15	many	TRBJ1-4	TRBV4-2	NA
CSARDLRSPPNYGYTF	TGCAGTGCTAGAGATCTCAGGAGTCCCCCGAACTATGGCTACACCTTC	16	many	TRBJ1-2	TRBV20-1	NA
CATSDSDSQETQYF	TGTGCCACCAGTGATTCGGACAGCCAAGAGACCCAGTACTTC	14	many	TRBJ2-5	TRBV24-1	NA
CSAREARLFYGYTF	TGCAGTGCTAGAGAGGCCAGGCTATTCTATGGCTACACCTTC	14	many	TRBJ1-2	TRBV20-1	NA
CASSYTDRGLTEAFF	TGTGCCAGCAGTTATACCGACAGGGGGTTGACTGAAGCTTTCTTT	15	many	TRBJ1-1	TRBV6-6	TRBD1
CASSGTDYGYTF	TGTGCCAGCTCCGGGACGGACTATGGCTACACCTTC	12	many	TRBJ1-2	TRBV18	NA
CASSLTSGVGQPQHF	TGCGCCAGCAGCTTGACGTCTGGGGTGGGTCAGCCCCAGCATTTT	15	many	TRBJ1-5	TRBV5-1	NA
CSAIDLTDTQYF	TGCAGTGCTATCGATCTCACAGATACGCAGTATTTT	12	many	TRBJ2-3	TRBV20-1	NA
CSAREGSGTAYEQYF	TGCAGTGCTAGAGAGGGCAGCGGGACAGCCTACGAGCAGTACTTC	15	many	TRBJ2-7	TRBV20-1	NA
CSARRAGRQPQNF	TGCAGTGCTAGAAGGGCAGGGAGGCAGCCCCAGAATTTT	13	NA	TRBJ1-5	TRBV20-1	NA
CSASKPGQGWWNTGELFF	TGCAGTGCTTCAAAACCGGGACAGGGGTGGTGGAACACCGGGGAGCTGTTTTTT	18	many	TRBJ2-2	TRBV20-1	TRBD1
CASSLGFTGELFF	TGCGCCAGCAGCTTAGGATTCACCGGGGAGCTGTTTTTT	13	few	TRBJ2-2	TRBV5-1	NA
CSARVSETQYF	TGCAGTGCTAGAGTATCAGAGACCCAGTACTTC	11	many	TRBJ2-5	TRBV20-1	NA
CSAPRGQETQYF	TGCAGTGCCCCCAGGGGGCAGGAGACCCAGTACTTC	12	many	TRBJ2-5	TRBV20-1	TRBD1
CASRNAGGETQYF	TGTGCCAGCCGGAACGCAGGGGGGGAGACCCAGTACTTC	13	many	TRBJ2-5	TRBV6-1	NA
CASSLGDRTDTQYF	TGTGCCAGCAGTCTAGGGGACCGCACAGATACGCAGTATTTT	14	many	TRBJ2-3	TRBV12-3/TRBV12-4	NA
CASSAPTVGGGYTF	TGTGCCAGCAGCGCCCCGACTGTGGGAGGCGGCTACACCTTC	14	many	TRBJ1-2	TRBV5-4	NA
CASSQGQGGGPRAFF	TGCGCCAGCAGCCAAGGACAGGGGGGTGGACCGAGAGCTTTCTTT	15	many	TRBJ1-1	TRBV5-1	TRBD1
CASSQDENGQQRDYGYTF	TGCGCCAGCAGCCAAGATGAGAACGGGCAGCAAAGGGACTATGGCTACACCTTC	18	many	TRBJ1-2	TRBV4-1	NA
CSARTQVMNTEAFF	TGCAGTGCTAGAACCCAGGTAATGAACACTGAAGCTTTCTTT	14	many	TRBJ1-1	TRBV20-1	NA
CASSLGGRNSPLHF	TGTGCCAGCAGCTTGGGAGGCAGAAATTCACCCCTCCACTTT	14	many	TRBJ1-6	TRBV5-6	NA
CASSYSNGFNEKLFF	TGTGCCAGCAGTTACTCGAATGGATTTAATGAAAAACTGTTTTTT	15	many	TRBJ1-4	TRBV6-6	NA
CASSPPGLNIQYF	TGTGCCAGCAGCCCACCGGGGTTGAACATTCAGTACTTC	13	many	TRBJ2-4	TRBV12-3/TRBV12-4	NA
CASSQTGQVREQYF	TGTGCCAGCAGTCAAACGGGACAGGTACGCGAGCAGTACTTC	14	NA	TRBJ2-7	TRBV7-6	TRBD1
CASSQESGSIYGYTF	TGTGCCAGCAGCCAAGAGTCAGGGAGTATCTATGGCTACACCTTC	15	few	TRBJ1-2	TRBV16	NA
CASSPGDDEQYF	TGTGCCAGCAGCCCTGGAGACGACGAGCAGTACTTC	12	many	TRBJ2-7	TRBV7-9	NA
CASSPNPQGINYGYTF	TGCGCCAGCAGCCCAAATCCCCAGGGAATTAACTATGGCTACACCTTC	16	NA	TRBJ1-2	TRBV4-1	NA
CASRGTFSTDTQYF	TGCGCCAGCAGGGGGACCTTCAGCACAGATACGCAGTATTTT	14	many	TRBJ2-3	TRBV10-2	NA
CASSLWSWGVWSPLHF	TGTGCCAGCAGCTTGTGGTCGTGGGGCGTCTGGTCACCCCTCCACTTT	16	few	TRBJ1-6	TRBV5-6	NA
CASSLGDLYGYTF	TGCGCCAGCAGCTTAGGTGATCTCTATGGCTACACCTTC	13	many	TRBJ1-2	TRBV5-1	NA
CSARDTTGYEQYF	TGCAGTGCTAGGGATACAACTGGGTACGAGCAGTACTTC	13	few	TRBJ2-7	TRBV20-1	NA
CASCFGTHYEAFF	TGTGCTAGCTGTTTCGGTACCCATTATGAAGCTTTCTTT	13	NA	TRBJ1-1	TRBV12-5	NA
CASSLGRRMGEQYF	TGTGCCAGCAGCTTAGGACGCAGAATGGGCGAGCAGTACTTC	14	many	TRBJ2-7	TRBV7-8	NA
CASSYGQSNQPQHF	TGTGCCAGCAGTTACGGACAAAGCAATCAGCCCCAGCATTTT	14	many	TRBJ1-5	TRBV6-2/TRBV6-3	NA
CASSLGTGATDTQYF	TGTGCCAGCAGCTTAGGCACAGGGGCCACAGATACGCAGTATTTT	15	many	TRBJ2-3	TRBV7-2	TRBD1
CASSQHTGWPDNYGYTF	TGTGCCAGCAGCCAACATACAGGGTGGCCCGATAACTATGGCTACACCTTC	17	many	TRBJ1-2	TRBV6-5	NA
CASSLQGGNQPQHF	TGCGCCAGCAGCTTGCAGGGTGGAAATCAGCCCCAGCATTTT	14	many	TRBJ1-5	TRBV5-1	NA
CATSTPRGSREQYF	TGTGCCACCAGCACACCCAGGGGATCGCGTGAGCAGTACTTC	14	many	TRBJ2-7	TRBV15	NA
CASSQGDRGYGEKLFF	TGCGCCAGCAGCCAAGGGGACAGGGGTTATGGTGAAAAACTGTTTTTT	16	few	TRBJ1-4	TRBV4-1	TRBD1
CSAVNSGGGREAFF	TGCAGTGCCGTAAACTCAGGGGGCGGACGTGAAGCTTTCTTT	14	many	TRBJ1-1	TRBV20-1	TRBD1